Presented here are 21 T cell receptor beta chains from one specimen sequenced in a study of cytomegalovirus exposure and HLA in healthy donors. The table came from immunoSEQ multiplex PCR; TCRdb's copy has only in-frame clones and leaves some out. Of 250,000 or so clones listed, about 86% are singletons. What was sequenced was PBMCs. Receptors were obtained from a man between 18 and 29 years old in good health and CMV-seronegative.

This chain links TRBV4-1 with TRBJ2-2; D call uncertain. CDR1 is MGHRA, CDR2 YSYEKL, per germline. V dropped 3 bases and J dropped 8 bases, with 13 bases sitting between them. The CDR3 is made up of 14 amino acids. CDR3 sequence: CASSQTPTGGELFF. For the CDR3, the DNA is TGCGCCAGCAGCCAGACCCCGACGGGTGGGGAGCTGTTTTTT.

In this sample, this clone turned up once. The chain recombines TRBV5-1 with TRBJ2-3; tentative D call: TRBD2 (6 bases). The CDR3 loop spans 14 amino acids. Germline CDR1 and CDR2: SGHRS and YFSETQ. The V end lost 1 base, the J end lost 4 bases, and 10 bases lay between the germline ends. CDR3 residues: CASSLTSSPDTQYF. CDR3 sequence (DNA): TGCGCCAGCAGCTTGACTAGCTCCCCAGATACGCAGTATTTT.

This chain joins TRBV5-4 and TRBJ1-1; unclear D gene. The CDR3 consists of 17 residues. Germline V gene data show CDR1 as SGHNT and CDR2 as YYREEE (reference sequence). Trimming took off 0 bases at V and 0 bases at J, with 15 bases between the two ends. CDR3 residues: CASSLAGQTHLNTEAFF. The CDR3 coding sequence is TGTGCCAGCAGCTTGGCCGGCCAGACACACCTGAACACTGAAGCTTTCTTT.

The chain joins TRBV4-3 to TRBJ1-5; tentative D call: TRBD1 (5 bases). V shed 4 bases and J shed 4 bases, with 11 bases lying between them. Germline assignment: CDR1 LGHNA and CDR2 YSLEER. This CDR3 is built from 14 residues. The CDR3 DNA is TGCGCCAGCAGCCCAGCAGGGAAGAATCAGCCCCAGCATTTT. As protein: CASSPAGKNQPQHF.

The chain links TRBV30 to TRBJ2-7; TRBD1 is a possible D gene (6 bases). Germline values: CDR1 GTSNPN, CDR2 SVGIG (reference sequence). The CDR3 totals 13 residues. Between the trimmed V and J ends, which lost 3 bases and 6 bases, there was a span of 15 bases. The CDR3 loop is CAWSPGHTPEQYF. CDR3 nucleotide sequence: TGTGCCTGGAGCCCGGGACATACACCCGAGCAGTACTTC.

This chain links TRBV18 with TRBJ2-7; D uncertain. The CDR3 contains 11 residues. Deletions cut 5 bases from V and 4 bases from J, with 6 bases between. Germline-derived CDR1 and CDR2 are KGHSH and LQKENI. The DNA of the CDR3 is TGTGCCAGCTCAACCCAGTACGAGCAGTACTTC. Amino acids: CASSTQYEQYF.

V gene TRBV7-2 combines with J gene TRBJ2-7, with 8 bases that match TRBD1. Germline V lookup: CDR1 SGHTA, CDR2 FQGNSA. With V trimmed by 4 bases and J by 0 bases, 5 bases remained unmatched. The CDR3 sequence is 15 residues long. CDR3: CASSSDRGASYEQYF. The DNA of the CDR3 is TGTGCCAGCAGCTCTGACAGGGGAGCCTCCTACGAGCAGTACTTC.

Of note for this clone: Other DNA variants within this sample encode the same CDR3. The chain combines TRBV9 with TRBJ2-7; 7 bases map to TRBD1. After removal of 3 bases from V and 6 bases from J, the junction contained 3 bases not matched to a gene. Germline assignment: CDR1 SGDLS and CDR2 YYNGEE. CDR3 length equals 12 residues. CDR3 residues: CASSATGVEQYF. The CDR3 coding sequence is TGTGCCAGCAGCGCCACAGGGGTCGAGCAGTACTTC.

The chain is built from TRBV27 and TRBJ1-3; no reliable D call. The CDR3 has 12 amino acids. Germline CDR1 and CDR2: MNHEY and SMNVEV (reference sequence). The V gene lost 10 bases and the J gene lost 0 bases, with 7 bases spanning the gap. The CDR3 sequence is CATRDSGNTIYF. The CDR3 region has the DNA TGTGCCACACGGGACTCTGGAAACACCATATATTTT.

This clone appeared a few times. The V and J genes are TRBV7-6 and TRBJ2-7, with a tentative D call TRBD1 (6 bases). Trimming removed 0 bases at V and 7 bases at J, with 13 bases between. CDR3 length: 14 amino acids. The germline gives CDR1 SGHVS, CDR2 FNYEAQ. As DNA, the CDR3 is TGTGCCAGCAGCTTAGCGCCTCAAAGGGGGGAGCAGTACTTC. This translates into CASSLAPQRGEQYF.

This chain joins TRBV6-1 and TRBJ2-1; 8 bases align to TRBD2. The CDR3 contains 15 residues. V dropped 2 bases and J dropped 9; count of bases not matched to a gene: 9. From germline, CDR1 is MNHNS and CDR2 SASEGT. CDR3 DNA sequence: TGTGCCAGCAGTGAAATGCGGGGGGCCCCTGGTGAGCAGTTCTTC. This codes for CASSEMRGAPGEQFF.

The V and J genes are TRBV30 and TRBJ2-7, with D possibly being TRBD2 (6 bases). V was cut by 2 bases and J by 3 bases, with 11 bases left in between. The CDR3 sequence is 13 residues long. Germline loops: CDR1 GTSNPN, CDR2 SVGIG (reference sequence). The CDR3 sequence: CAWSSGVYYEQYF. CDR3 coding DNA: TGTGCCTGGAGTTCGGGGGTTTACTACGAGCAGTACTTC.

The V gene is TRBV28, the J gene TRBJ2-2; maybe TRBD2 (5 bases). V lost 6 bases and J lost 8, with 16 bases in between. The CDR3 is made up of 14 amino acids. CDR1 is MDHEN, CDR2 SYDVKM, per germline. CDR3 sequence reads: CASSSGSSPGELFF. DNA for the CDR3: TGTGCCAGCAGCTCGGGATCTTCCCCGGGGGAGCTGTTTTTT.

V usage is TRBV27 and J usage is TRBJ1-2, with 8 bases aligning to TRBD1. Trimming at V came to 8 bases and at J to 4 bases, leaving 3 bases not matched to a gene. The CDR3 totals 12 residues. CDR1 and CDR2 (germline): MNHEY, SMNVEV (reference sequence). CDR3 protein: CASFTGGYGYTF. The CDR3 DNA is TGTGCCAGCTTTACAGGGGGCTATGGCTACACCTTC.

This clone was observed a handful of times. The chain couples TRBV4-3 to TRBJ2-4, with D possibly matching TRBD1 (6 bases). Germline values: CDR1 LGHNA, CDR2 YSLEER. Deletions cut 0 bases from V and 6 bases from J, with 12 bases between. The length of the CDR3 is 15 residues. In DNA, the CDR3 is TGCGCCAGCAGCCAAGACGTCGGCAGGGGAAACATTCAGTACTTC. Its protein product is CASSQDVGRGNIQYF.

The chain couples TRBV9 to TRBJ1-2; perhaps TRBD1 as D (5 bases). CDR1 is SGDLS, CDR2 YYNGEE, per germline. The length of the CDR3 is 15 residues. Deletions cut 4 bases from V and 8 bases from J, with 21 bases between. DNA for the CDR3: TGTGCCAGCAGCCTCCCGGGGGAAGTTTTGGGCGGCTACACCTTC. Translation gives CASSLPGEVLGGYTF.

As concerns this clone: At the DNA level, this CDR3 is encoded by other sequences in the same sample as well. The CDR3 spells CASSLEGNSPLHF. The CDR3 region has the DNA TGTGCCAGCAGCTTAGAGGGGAATTCACCCCTCCACTTT. The chain joins TRBV7-2 to TRBJ1-6, with D possibly matching TRBD1 (5 bases). The germline V and J ends were trimmed by 1 base and 7 bases, with 5 bases remaining between them. CDR3 length equals 13 residues. Per the germline V gene, CDR1 is SGHTA and CDR2 is FQGNSA.

The rearrangement joins TRBV6-5 to TRBJ2-7, with 9 bases identical to TRBD2. The CDR3 extends over 15 amino acids. J gave up 4 bases and V 0 bases, and 4 bases lay outside the gene matches. CDR1 and CDR2 from the germline V gene are MNHEY and SVGAGI. DNA of the CDR3: TGTGCCAGCAGTTACTCCCGACTAGCGGCTTACGAGCAGTACTTC. It codes for CASSYSRLAAYEQYF.

V is TRBV10-3 and J is TRBJ2-7, with D maybe TRBD2 (6 bases). V was pared by 2 bases and J by 1 base, with 9 bases between. The CDR3 consists of 14 residues. Germline V gives CDR1 ENHRY, CDR2 SYGVKD. The CDR3 spells CAISEKGLSYEQYF. The CDR3 DNA reads as TGTGCCATCAGTGAGAAGGGACTTTCCTACGAGCAGTACTTC.

CDR3 nucleotides: TGTGCTAGTAGCATAGCCAAAAACATTCAGTACTTC. Translated: CASSIAKNIQYF. The chain uses TRBV12-5 and TRBJ2-4; D is ambiguous. CDR3 size: 12 residues. Per germline, CDR1 LGHNT and CDR2 FRNRAP. V was pared by 8 bases and J by 0 bases, with 5 bases between.

The CDR3 DNA reads as TGTGCCAGCAGCCCCCGAAGCCAGAACACTGAAGCTTTCTTT. Protein product: CASSPRSQNTEAFF. The chain joins TRBV7-2 to TRBJ1-1; D is ambiguous. Germline V CDR1 and CDR2: SGHTA, FQGNSA. CDR3 size: 14 residues. The germline V and J ends were trimmed by 5 bases and 1 base, with 11 bases remaining between them.